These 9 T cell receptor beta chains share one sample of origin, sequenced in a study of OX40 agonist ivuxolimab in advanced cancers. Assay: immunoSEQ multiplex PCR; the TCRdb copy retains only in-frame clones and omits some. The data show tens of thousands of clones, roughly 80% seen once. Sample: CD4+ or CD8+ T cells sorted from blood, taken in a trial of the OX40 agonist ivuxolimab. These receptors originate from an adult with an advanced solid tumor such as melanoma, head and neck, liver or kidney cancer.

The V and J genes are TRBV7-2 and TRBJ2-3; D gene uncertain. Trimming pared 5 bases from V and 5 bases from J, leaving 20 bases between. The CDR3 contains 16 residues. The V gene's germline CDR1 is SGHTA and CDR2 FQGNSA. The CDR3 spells CASSLETRVEGDTQYF. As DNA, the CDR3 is TGTGCCAGCAGCCTAGAGACCCGAGTGGAAGGAGATACGCAGTATTTT.

CDR3 amino acids: CASSFGPRSYNEQFF. DNA for the CDR3: TGTGCCAGCAGCTTTGGCCCACGCTCCTACAATGAGCAGTTCTTC. V and J are TRBV7-9 and TRBJ2-1; no definite D call. The CDR3 sequence is 15 residues long. Per the germline V gene, CDR1 is SEHNR and CDR2 is FQNEAQ (reference sequence). The V end was cut by 3 bases, the J end by 0 bases, with 9 bases between.

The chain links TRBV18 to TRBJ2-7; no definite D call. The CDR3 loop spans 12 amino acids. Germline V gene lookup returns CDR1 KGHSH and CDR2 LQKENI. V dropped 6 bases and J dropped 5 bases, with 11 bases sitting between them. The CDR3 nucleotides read TGTGCCAGCTCGGCAAACATCCACGAGCAGTACGTC. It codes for CASSANIHEQYV.

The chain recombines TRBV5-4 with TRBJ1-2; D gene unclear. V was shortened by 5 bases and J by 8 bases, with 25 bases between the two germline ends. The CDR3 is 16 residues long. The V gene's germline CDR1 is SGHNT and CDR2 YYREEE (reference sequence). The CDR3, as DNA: TGTGCCAGCAGACCAAGCCAAGGCAGGTCCATGGGCGGCTACACCTTC. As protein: CASRPSQGRSMGGYTF.

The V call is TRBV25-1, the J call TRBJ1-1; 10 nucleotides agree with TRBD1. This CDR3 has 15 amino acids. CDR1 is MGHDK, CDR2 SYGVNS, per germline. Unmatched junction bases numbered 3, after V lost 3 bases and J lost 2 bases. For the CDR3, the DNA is TGTGCCAGCAGTGACCGGGACAGGGGCAACACTGAAGCTTTCTTT. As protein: CASSDRDRGNTEAFF.

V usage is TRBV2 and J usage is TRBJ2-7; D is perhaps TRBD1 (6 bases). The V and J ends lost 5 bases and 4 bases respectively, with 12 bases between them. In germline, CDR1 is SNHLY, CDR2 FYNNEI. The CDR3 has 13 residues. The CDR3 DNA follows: TGTGCCAGCAGTTCCGGGACACCTTACGAGCAGTACGTC. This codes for CASSSGTPYEQYV.

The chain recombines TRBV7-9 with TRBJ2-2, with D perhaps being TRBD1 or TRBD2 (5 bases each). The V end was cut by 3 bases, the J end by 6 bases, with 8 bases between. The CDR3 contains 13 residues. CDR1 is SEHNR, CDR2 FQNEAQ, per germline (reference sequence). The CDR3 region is CASSFRGPGELFF. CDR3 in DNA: TGTGCCAGCAGCTTTCGGGGCCCCGGGGAGCTGTTTTTT.

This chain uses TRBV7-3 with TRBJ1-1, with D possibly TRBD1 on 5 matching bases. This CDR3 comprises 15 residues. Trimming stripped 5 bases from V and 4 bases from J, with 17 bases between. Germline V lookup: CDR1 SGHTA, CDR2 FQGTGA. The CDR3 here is CASSPWGGEGTEAFF. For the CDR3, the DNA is TGTGCCAGCAGCCCCTGGGGAGGGGAGGGCACTGAAGCTTTCTTT.

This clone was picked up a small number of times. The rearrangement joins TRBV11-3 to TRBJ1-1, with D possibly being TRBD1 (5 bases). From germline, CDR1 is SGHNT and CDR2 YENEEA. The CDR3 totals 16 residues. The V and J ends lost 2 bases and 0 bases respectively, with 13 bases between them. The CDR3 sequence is CASSLMAGPMNTEAFF. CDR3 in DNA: TGTGCCAGCAGCTTAATGGCGGGACCTATGAACACTGAAGCTTTCTTT. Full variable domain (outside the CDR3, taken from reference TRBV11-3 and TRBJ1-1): EAGVVQSPRYKIIEKKQPVAFWCNPISGHNTLYWYLQNLGQGPELLIRYENEEAVDDSQLPKDRFSAERLKGVDSTLKIQPAELGDSAVYLCASSLMAGPMNTEAFFGQGTRLTVV.